The rows below give T cell receptor beta chains drawn from one sample of a study of blood T cell repertoires in COVID-19. Clones were read by immunoSEQ multiplex PCR, and TCRdb kept only the in-frame ones, dropping some. Here the sample spans about 440,000 clones, 75% to 90% being singletons. Sequences were obtained from peripheral blood. The source is a woman aged 30 to 39 with acute or convalescent COVID-19. Each CDR3 is given with its conserved first and last residue. A D gene is named only where the DNA matches it firmly. The listing skips clone size in some rows; elsewhere it reads once, few, many or a size class.

clone_size,v_call,j_call,d_call,cdr3_aa,cdr3_nt
-,TRBV27,TRBJ2-3,-,CASSSTVYAQYF,TGTGCCAGCAGTTCGACAGTATATGCGCAGTATTTT
few,TRBV5-8,TRBJ1-1,-,CASNQPPPGDRSSTEAFF,TGTGCCAGCAACCAACCCCCACCGGGGGACCGCTCGAGCACTGAAGCTTTCTTT
once,TRBV7-6,TRBJ2-5,TRBD2,CASSKLAGSYQETQYF,TGTGCCAGCAGCAAACTAGCGGGTAGCTACCAAGAGACCCAGTACTTC
-,TRBV27,TRBJ2-5,-,CASRNRTGTQYF,TGTGCCAGCAGGAATCGAACCGGGACCCAGTACTTC
-,TRBV6-1,TRBJ1-4,TRBD1,CASSEWSGTGNEKLFF,TGTGCCAGCAGTGAATGGTCCGGGACAGGGAACGAAAAACTGTTTTTT
-,TRBV14,TRBJ1-4,-,CASSQWAGEAREKLFF,TGTGCCAGCAGCCAATGGGCGGGCGAGGCTCGGGAAAAACTGTTTTTT
-,TRBV12-5,TRBJ1-1,-,CASGLSKSTEAFF,TGTGCTAGTGGTTTGAGTAAGAGCACTGAAGCTTTCTTT
-,TRBV12-5,TRBJ2-5,-,CASALGLPGLETQYF,TGTGCTAGTGCCCTTGGACTGCCCGGCCTGGAGACCCAGTACTTC
-,TRBV4-2,TRBJ1-1,-,CASRGLQNTEAFF,TGTGCCAGCAGAGGACTTCAGAACACTGAAGCTTTCTTT
-,TRBV3-1/TRBV3-2,TRBJ2-3,TRBD2,CASSQDYETSGGDWADTQYF,TGTGCCAGCAGCCAAGATTACGAGACTAGCGGGGGGGATTGGGCAGATACGCAGTATTTT
-,TRBV19,TRBJ1-2,-,CASSIELVRRDGYTF,TGTGCCAGTAGTATCGAACTGGTGAGGAGGGATGGCTACACCTTC
once,TRBV6-1,TRBJ2-7,-,CASSQGGGYTYEQYF,TGTGCCAGCAGCCAAGGTGGGGGCTATACCTACGAGCAGTACTTC
-,TRBV24-1,TRBJ2-1,TRBD1,CATSDFSPQGYNEQFF,TGTGCCACCAGTGATTTCAGTCCACAGGGGTACAATGAGCAGTTCTTC
-,TRBV23-1,TRBJ2-2,-,CASSQSARADTGELFF,TGCGCCAGCAGTCAATCGGCCAGGGCGGACACCGGGGAGCTGTTTTTT
-,TRBV9,TRBJ1-4,-,CASSSSRGEGEKLFF,TGTGCCAGCAGCTCCAGTAGAGGGGAGGGAGAAAAACTGTTTTTT
-,TRBV5-1,TRBJ1-4,-,CASSEGHRNEKLFF,TGCGCCAGCAGCGAGGGACACCGAAATGAAAAACTGTTTTTT
-,TRBV30,TRBJ2-2,-,CAWSVRDKGGELFF,TGTGCCTGGAGTGTCCGGGACAAAGGCGGGGAGCTGTTTTTT
once,TRBV24-1,TRBJ2-2,TRBD1,CATSRGQGSTGELFF,TGTGCCACCAGTCGGGGACAGGGGAGCACCGGGGAGCTGTTTTTT
-,TRBV11-2,TRBJ2-2,TRBD2,CASSLAGGPRELFF,TGTGCCAGCAGCTTAGCGGGGGGGCCGAGGGAGCTGTTTTTT
-,TRBV7-2,TRBJ2-7,TRBD1,CASSSRQGWSYEQYF,TGTGCCAGCAGCTCCAGACAGGGATGGTCCTACGAGCAGTACTTC
-,TRBV7-9,TRBJ2-7,TRBD2,CASSYTRGGDEQYF,TGTGCCAGCAGCTACACACGGGGAGGGGACGAGCAGTACTTC
-,TRBV3-1/TRBV3-2,TRBJ2-5,TRBD2,CASSQSSGLAGGTQYF,TGTGCCAGCAGCCAAAGTTCGGGACTAGCGGGAGGGACCCAGTACTTC
few,TRBV4-2,TRBJ1-1,-,CASSQEVRGGTEAFF,TGTGCCAGCAGCCAAGAGGTCAGGGGAGGGACTGAAGCTTTCTTT
-,TRBV7-9,TRBJ2-4,TRBD2,CASGDQTSQDIQYF,TGTGCCAGCGGAGATCAGACTAGCCAGGACATTCAGTACTTC
-,TRBV4-1,TRBJ1-2,-,CASSQVLRNFNGYTF,TGCGCCAGCAGCCAAGTCCTGAGGAACTTTAATGGCTACACCTTC
-,TRBV12-3/TRBV12-4,TRBJ1-5,-,CASSFGTSTPQHF,TGTGCCAGCAGTTTCGGGACTTCTACTCCCCAGCATTTT
-,TRBV6-5,TRBJ2-7,TRBD1,CASSKGQNYEQYF,TGTGCCAGCAGTAAGGGACAGAACTACGAGCAGTACTTC
-,TRBV5-6,TRBJ1-5,-,CASSFTGSGGNQPQHF,TGTGCCAGCAGCTTCACAGGGAGTGGAGGCAATCAGCCCCAGCATTTT
-,TRBV20-1,TRBJ1-2,-,CSARPLWGYTF,TGCAGTGCTAGACCACTTTGGGGCTACACCTTC
-,TRBV9,TRBJ2-5,-,CASSVRGFNQETQYF,TGTGCCAGCAGCGTCCGCGGTTTCAACCAAGAGACCCAGTACTTC
-,TRBV27,TRBJ2-4,TRBD1,CASSLDRDRNIQYF,TGTGCCAGCAGTTTAGACCGGGACAGAAACATTCAGTACTTC
-,TRBV7-6,TRBJ1-1,TRBD1,CASSIATGGGTEAFF,TGTGCCAGCAGCATAGCTACAGGGGGAGGGACTGAAGCTTTCTTT
once,TRBV12-3/TRBV12-4,TRBJ1-2,-,CASSFYRKYGYTF,TGTGCCAGCAGTTTCTACAGAAAATATGGCTACACCTTC
-,TRBV5-4,TRBJ2-2,TRBD1,CASSYEDRAYGELFF,TGTGCCAGCAGCTACGAGGACAGGGCGTATGGGGAGCTGTTTTTT
-,TRBV28,TRBJ1-2,-,CASKPTGSRLYSGYGYTF,TGTGCCAGCAAGCCAACGGGGTCTCGACTCTATTCGGGCTATGGCTACACCTTC
-,TRBV5-4,TRBJ2-3,TRBD2,CASSSGKAGGVTDTQYF,TGTGCCAGCAGCTCTGGGAAGGCGGGGGGCGTGACAGATACGCAGTATTTT
-,TRBV6-6,TRBJ2-7,TRBD1,CASRARGPSSYEQYF,TGTGCCAGCAGAGCTAGGGGGCCGAGCTCCTACGAGCAGTACTTC
-,TRBV12-5,TRBJ2-5,TRBD1,CASGLGPDREETQYF,TGTGCTAGTGGTTTGGGCCCGGACAGGGAAGAGACCCAGTACTTC
-,TRBV4-1,TRBJ1-1,-,CASSQDYSTEAFF,TGCGCCAGCAGCCAAGATTACAGCACTGAAGCTTTCTTT
-,TRBV28,TRBJ2-4,-,CASRSDRNIQYF,TGTGCCAGCAGGTCGGACAGAAACATTCAGTACTTC
once,TRBV5-1,TRBJ1-2,-,CASSLEQWDYGYTF,TGCGCCAGCAGCTTGGAACAGTGGGACTATGGCTACACCTTC
-,TRBV10-2,TRBJ2-2,TRBD2,CASGGGNTGELFF,TGCGCCAGCGGGGGGGGTAACACCGGGGAGCTGTTTTTT
once,TRBV7-9,TRBJ2-2,-,CASSLPRTVNTGELFF,TGTGCCAGCAGCTTACCCCGGACAGTGAACACCGGGGAGCTGTTTTTT
-,TRBV5-4,TRBJ2-4,TRBD2,CASSFGGLDKNIQYF,TGTGCCAGCAGCTTCGGTGGACTAGACAAAAACATTCAGTACTTC
-,TRBV14,TRBJ1-1,-,CASSQVEGMDTEAFF,TGTGCCAGCAGCCAAGTCGAGGGAATGGACACTGAAGCTTTCTTT
once,TRBV4-1,TRBJ2-1,-,CASSPRTEDYNEQFF,TGCGCCAGCAGCCCCCGGACAGAAGATTACAATGAGCAGTTCTTC
-,TRBV19,TRBJ1-5,TRBD1,CASSSGTGLTAQHF,TGTGCCAGTAGTTCCGGGACAGGGCTCACGGCCCAGCATTTT
-,TRBV28,TRBJ1-4,TRBD1,CASSVLGTGNEKLFF,TGTGCCAGCAGTGTGCTAGGGACAGGTAATGAAAAACTGTTTTTT
-,TRBV2,TRBJ1-2,-,CASSGVRHDYGYTF,TGTGCCAGCAGTGGCGTCCGCCACGACTATGGCTACACCTTC
few,TRBV5-6,TRBJ1-2,-,CASSALRQYYGYTF,TGTGCCAGCAGCGCTTTGCGACAGTACTATGGCTACACCTTC
-,TRBV4-1,TRBJ2-4,-,CASSQGGVLAKNIQYF,TGCGCCAGCAGCCAAGGGGGGGTGCTAGCCAAAAACATTCAGTACTTC
-,TRBV7-3,TRBJ2-1,TRBD2,CASSLRAGGTNNEQFF,TGTGCCAGCAGCTTAAGAGCGGGGGGCACAAACAATGAGCAGTTCTTC
-,TRBV27,TRBJ2-7,TRBD1,CASSLSIQGSNEQYF,TGTGCCAGCAGTTTATCTATACAGGGGAGCAACGAGCAGTACTTC
-,TRBV9,TRBJ2-2,-,CASSAGVLGYTGELFF,TGTGCCAGCAGCGCCGGGGTTCTGGGGTACACCGGGGAGCTGTTTTTT
-,TRBV9,TRBJ2-1,-,CASSRQDEQFF,TGTGCCAGCAGCAGACAGGATGAGCAGTTCTTC